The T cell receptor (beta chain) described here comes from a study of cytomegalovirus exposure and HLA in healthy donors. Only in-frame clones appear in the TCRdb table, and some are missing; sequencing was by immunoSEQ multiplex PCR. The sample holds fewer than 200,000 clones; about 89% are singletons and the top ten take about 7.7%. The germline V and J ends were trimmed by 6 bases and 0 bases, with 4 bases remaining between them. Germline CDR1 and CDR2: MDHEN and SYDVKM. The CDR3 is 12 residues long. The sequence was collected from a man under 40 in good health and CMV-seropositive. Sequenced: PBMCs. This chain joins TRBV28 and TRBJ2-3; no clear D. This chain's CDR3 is CASRASTDTQYF. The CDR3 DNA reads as TGTGCCAGCAGAGCTAGCACAGATACGCAGTATTTT.